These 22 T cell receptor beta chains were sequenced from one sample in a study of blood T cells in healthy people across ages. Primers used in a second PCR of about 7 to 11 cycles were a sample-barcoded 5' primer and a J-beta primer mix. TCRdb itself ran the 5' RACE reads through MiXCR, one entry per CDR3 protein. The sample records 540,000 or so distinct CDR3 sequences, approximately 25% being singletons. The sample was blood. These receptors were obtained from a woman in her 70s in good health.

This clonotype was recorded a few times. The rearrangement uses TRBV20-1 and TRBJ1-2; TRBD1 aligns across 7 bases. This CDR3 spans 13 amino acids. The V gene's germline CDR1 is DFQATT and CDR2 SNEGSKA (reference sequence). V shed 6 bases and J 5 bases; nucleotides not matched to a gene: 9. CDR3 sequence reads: CSALDRASYGYTF. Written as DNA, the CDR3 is TGCAGTGCCCTAGACAGGGCCTCGTATGGCTACACCTTC.

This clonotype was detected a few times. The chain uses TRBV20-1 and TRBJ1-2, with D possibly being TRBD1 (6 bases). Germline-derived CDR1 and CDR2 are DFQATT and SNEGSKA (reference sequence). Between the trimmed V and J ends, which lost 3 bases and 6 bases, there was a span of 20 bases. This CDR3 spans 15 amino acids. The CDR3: CSASHRGRGWHGYTF. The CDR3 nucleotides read TGCAGTGCTAGTCACCGGGGGAGGGGGTGGCATGGCTACACCTTC.

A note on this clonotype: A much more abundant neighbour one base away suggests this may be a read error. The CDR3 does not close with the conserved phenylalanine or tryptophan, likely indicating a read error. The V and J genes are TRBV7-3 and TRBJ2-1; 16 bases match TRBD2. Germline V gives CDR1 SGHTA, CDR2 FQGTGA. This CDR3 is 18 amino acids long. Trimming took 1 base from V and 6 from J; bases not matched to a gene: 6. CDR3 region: CASSLIGTSGGAVNEQFC. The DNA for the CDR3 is TGTGCCAGCAGCTTAATAGGGACTAGCGGGGGGGCTGTCAATGAGCAGTTCTGC.

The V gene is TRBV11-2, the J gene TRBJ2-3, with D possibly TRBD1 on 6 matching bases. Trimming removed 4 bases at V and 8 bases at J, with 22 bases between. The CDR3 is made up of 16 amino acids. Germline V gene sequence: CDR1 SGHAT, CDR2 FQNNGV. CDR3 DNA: TGTGCCAGCAGCTCGGGCCTTTGGGCCACACAGGGTACGCAGTATTTT. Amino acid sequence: CASSSGLWATQGTQYF. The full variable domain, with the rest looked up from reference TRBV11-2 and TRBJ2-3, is EAGVAQSPRYKIIEKRQSVAFWCNPISGHATLYWYQQILGQGPKLLIQFQNNGVVDDSQLPKDRFSAERLKGVDSTLKIQPAKLEDSAVYLCASSSGLWATQGTQYFGPGTRLTVL.

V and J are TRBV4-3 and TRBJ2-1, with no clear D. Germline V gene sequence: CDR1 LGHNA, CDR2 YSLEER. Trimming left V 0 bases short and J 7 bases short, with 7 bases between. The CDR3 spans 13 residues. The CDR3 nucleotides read TGCGCCAGCAGCCAAGATCGGTTGAATGAGCAGTTCTTC. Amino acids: CASSQDRLNEQFF.

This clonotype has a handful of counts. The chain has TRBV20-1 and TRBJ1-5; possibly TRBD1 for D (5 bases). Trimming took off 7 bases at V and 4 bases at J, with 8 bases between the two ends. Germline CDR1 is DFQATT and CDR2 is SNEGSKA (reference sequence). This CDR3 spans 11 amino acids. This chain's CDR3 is CSVGGNQPQHF. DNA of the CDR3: TGCAGTGTGGGGGGTAATCAGCCCCAGCATTTT.

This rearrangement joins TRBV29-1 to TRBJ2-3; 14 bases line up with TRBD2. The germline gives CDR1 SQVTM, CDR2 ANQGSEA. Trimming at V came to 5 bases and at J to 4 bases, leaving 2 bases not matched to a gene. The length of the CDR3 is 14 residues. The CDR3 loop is CSVTGLAGADTQYF. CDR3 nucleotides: TGCAGCGTTACGGGACTAGCGGGAGCAGATACGCAGTATTTT.

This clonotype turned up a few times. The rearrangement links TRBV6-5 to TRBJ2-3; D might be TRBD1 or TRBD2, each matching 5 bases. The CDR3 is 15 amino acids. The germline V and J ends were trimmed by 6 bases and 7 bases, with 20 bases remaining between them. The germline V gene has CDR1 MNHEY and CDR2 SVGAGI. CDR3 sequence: CASSFTRGRANTQYF. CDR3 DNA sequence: TGTGCCAGCAGCTTTACTAGGGGAAGGGCAAATACGCAGTATTTT.

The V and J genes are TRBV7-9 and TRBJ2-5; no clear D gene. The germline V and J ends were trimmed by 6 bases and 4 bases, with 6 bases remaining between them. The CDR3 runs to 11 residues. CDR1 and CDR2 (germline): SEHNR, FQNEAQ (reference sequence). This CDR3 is CASSVPETQYF. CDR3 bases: TGTGCCAGCAGTGTCCCAGAGACCCAGTACTTC. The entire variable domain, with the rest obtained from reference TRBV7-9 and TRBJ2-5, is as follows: DTGVSQNPRHKITKRGQNVTFRCDPISEHNRLYWYRQTLGQGPEFLTYFQNEAQLEKSRLLSDRFSAERPKGSFSTLEIQRTEQGDSAMYLCASSVPETQYFGPGTRLLVL.

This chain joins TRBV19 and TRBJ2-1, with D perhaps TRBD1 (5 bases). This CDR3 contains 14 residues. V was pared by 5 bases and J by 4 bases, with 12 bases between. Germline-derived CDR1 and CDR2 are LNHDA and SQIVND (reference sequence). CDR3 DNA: TGTGCCAGTAGTGCACGACAGTTTTACAATGAGCAGTTCTTC. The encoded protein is CASSARQFYNEQFF.

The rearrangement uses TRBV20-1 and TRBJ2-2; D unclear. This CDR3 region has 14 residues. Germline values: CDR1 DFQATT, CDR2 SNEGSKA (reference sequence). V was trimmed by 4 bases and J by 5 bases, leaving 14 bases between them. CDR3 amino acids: CSATGPSRTGELFF. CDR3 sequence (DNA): TGCAGTGCTACCGGGCCCAGCCGGACCGGGGAGCTGTTTTTT.

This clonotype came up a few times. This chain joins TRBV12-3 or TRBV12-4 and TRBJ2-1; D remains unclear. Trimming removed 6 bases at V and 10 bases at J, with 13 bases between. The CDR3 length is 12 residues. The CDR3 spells CASRPPDREQFF. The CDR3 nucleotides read TGTGCCAGCAGGCCCCCCGATCGGGAGCAGTTCTTC.

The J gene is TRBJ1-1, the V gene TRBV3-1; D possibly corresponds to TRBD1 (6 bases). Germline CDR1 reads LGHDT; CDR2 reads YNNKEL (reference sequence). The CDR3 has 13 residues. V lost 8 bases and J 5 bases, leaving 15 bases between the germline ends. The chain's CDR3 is CASGLGAGTEAFF. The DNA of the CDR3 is TGTGCCAGCGGGTTGGGGGCAGGGACTGAAGCTTTCTTT.

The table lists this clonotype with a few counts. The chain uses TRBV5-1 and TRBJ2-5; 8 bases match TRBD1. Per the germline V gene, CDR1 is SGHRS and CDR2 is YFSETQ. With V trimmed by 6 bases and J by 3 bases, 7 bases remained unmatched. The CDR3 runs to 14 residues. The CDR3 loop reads CASTWQGAKETQYF. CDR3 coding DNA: TGCGCCAGCACCTGGCAGGGGGCCAAAGAGACCCAGTACTTC. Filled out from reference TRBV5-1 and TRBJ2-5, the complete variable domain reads KAGVTQTPRYLIKTRGQQVTLSCSPISGHRSVSWYQQTPGQGLQFLFEYFSETQRNKGNFPGRFSGRQFSNSRSEMNVSTLELGDSALYLCASTWQGAKETQYFGPGTRLLVL.

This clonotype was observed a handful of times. The DNA of the CDR3 is TGTGCCAGCAGTTCCGGCAAGGCAAGAGAGACCCAGTACTTC. This translates into CASSSGKARETQYF. This chain links TRBV28 with TRBJ2-5; no definite D call. There are 14 residues in the CDR3. Trimming left V 4 bases short and J 4 bases short, with 13 bases between. Germline-derived CDR1 and CDR2 are MDHEN and SYDVKM.

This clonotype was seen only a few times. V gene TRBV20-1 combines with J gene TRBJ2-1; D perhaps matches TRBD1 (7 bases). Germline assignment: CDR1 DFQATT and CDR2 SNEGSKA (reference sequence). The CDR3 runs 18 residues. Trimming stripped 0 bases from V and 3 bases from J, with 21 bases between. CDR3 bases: TGCAGTGCTAGAGAGGCAGGGGGGCTTCGTGGTTTCTACAATGAGCAGTTCTTC. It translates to CSAREAGGLRGFYNEQFF.

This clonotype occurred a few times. CDR3 DNA sequence: TGCGCCAGCAACCTAGGACTAGCGGGGGGCCCAGAGACCCAGTACTTC. It codes for CASNLGLAGGPETQYF. V gene TRBV5-1 combines with J gene TRBJ2-5; TRBD2 matches at 14 bases. After removal of 6 bases from V and 4 bases from J, the junction contained 8 bases not matched to a gene. Germline V gives CDR1 SGHRS, CDR2 YFSETQ. The CDR3 covers 16 residues.

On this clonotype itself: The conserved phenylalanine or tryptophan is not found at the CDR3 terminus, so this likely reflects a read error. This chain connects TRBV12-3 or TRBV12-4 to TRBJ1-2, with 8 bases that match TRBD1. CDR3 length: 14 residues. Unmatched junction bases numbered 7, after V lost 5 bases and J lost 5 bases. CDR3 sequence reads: CASSNRGATYGYTV. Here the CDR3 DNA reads TGTGCCAGCAGTAACAGGGGGGCGACTTATGGCTACACCGTC.

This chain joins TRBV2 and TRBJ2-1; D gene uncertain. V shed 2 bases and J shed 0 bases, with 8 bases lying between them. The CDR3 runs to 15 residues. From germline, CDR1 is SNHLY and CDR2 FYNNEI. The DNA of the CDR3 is TGTGCCAGCAGTGAATCCCTGAGCTCCTACAATGAGCAGTTCTTC. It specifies CASSESLSSYNEQFF.

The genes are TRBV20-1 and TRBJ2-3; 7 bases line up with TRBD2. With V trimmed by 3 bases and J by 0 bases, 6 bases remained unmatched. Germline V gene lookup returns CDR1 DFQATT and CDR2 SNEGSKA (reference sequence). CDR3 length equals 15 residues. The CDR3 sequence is CSARSGARSTDTQYF. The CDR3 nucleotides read TGCAGTGCTAGGAGCGGGGCACGAAGCACAGATACGCAGTATTTT.

CDR3 sequence (DNA): TGTGCCGGCATCCAAGCTACAGGGTACAATGAGCAGTTCTTC. Translated: CAGIQATGYNEQFF. This chain connects TRBV28 to TRBJ2-1; a possible D gene is TRBD1 (6 bases). The CDR3 runs to 14 residues. Trimming took off 11 bases at V and 4 bases at J, with 18 bases between the two ends. Germline assignment: CDR1 MDHEN and CDR2 SYDVKM.

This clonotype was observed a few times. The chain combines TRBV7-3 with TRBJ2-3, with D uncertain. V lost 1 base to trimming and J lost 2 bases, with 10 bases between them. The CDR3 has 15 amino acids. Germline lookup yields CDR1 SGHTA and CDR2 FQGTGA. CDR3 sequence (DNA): TGTGCCAGCAGCTTAAGAGGTGATCCCACAGATACGCAGTATTTT. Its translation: CASSLRGDPTDTQYF.